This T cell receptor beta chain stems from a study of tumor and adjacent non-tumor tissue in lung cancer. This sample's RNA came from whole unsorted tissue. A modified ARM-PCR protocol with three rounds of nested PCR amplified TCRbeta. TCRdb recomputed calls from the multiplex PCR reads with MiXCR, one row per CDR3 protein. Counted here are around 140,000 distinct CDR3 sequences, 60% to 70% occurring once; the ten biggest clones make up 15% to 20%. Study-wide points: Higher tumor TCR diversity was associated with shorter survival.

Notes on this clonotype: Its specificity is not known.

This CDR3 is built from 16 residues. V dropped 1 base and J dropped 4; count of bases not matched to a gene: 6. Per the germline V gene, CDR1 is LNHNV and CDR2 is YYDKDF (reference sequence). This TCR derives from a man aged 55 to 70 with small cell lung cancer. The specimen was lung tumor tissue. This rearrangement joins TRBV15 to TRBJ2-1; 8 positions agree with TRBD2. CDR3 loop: CATSRVETSVYNEQFF. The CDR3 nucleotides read TGTGCCACCAGCAGAGTCGAGACTAGCGTATACAATGAGCAGTTCTTC.